This T cell receptor (beta chain) came from a study of blood T cell repertoires in COVID-19. Study overall: Sites in the United States, Italy and Spain provided acute and convalescent COVID-19 samples.

In this sample, this clone turned up once. The assay was immunoSEQ multiplex PCR, and TCRdb's table has in-frame clones only and misses some. The sample holds approximately 71,000 clones, roughly 80% seen once. The sequencing input was peripheral blood. This receptor was identified in a human donor in a cohort sampled during active COVID-19.

CDR3 protein: CASREPGQGSNEKLFF. The CDR3 DNA follows: TGTGCCAGCAGGGAACCGGGACAGGGTTCTAATGAAAAACTGTTTTTT. The gene calls are TRBV2 and TRBJ1-4; TRBD1 agrees at 9 bases. CDR1 SNHLY and CDR2 FYNNEI come from the germline V gene. The CDR3 length is 16 residues. J was trimmed by 3 bases and V by 6 bases; bases with no gene match: 8.